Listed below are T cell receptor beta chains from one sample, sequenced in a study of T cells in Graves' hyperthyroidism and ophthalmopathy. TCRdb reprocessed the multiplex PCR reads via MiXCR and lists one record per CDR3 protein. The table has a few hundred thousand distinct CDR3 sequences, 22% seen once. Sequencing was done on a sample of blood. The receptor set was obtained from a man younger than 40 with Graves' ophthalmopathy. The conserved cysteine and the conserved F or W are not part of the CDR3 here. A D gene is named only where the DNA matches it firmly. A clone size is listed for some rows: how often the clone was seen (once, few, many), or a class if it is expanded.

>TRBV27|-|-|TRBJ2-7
ASSPQQPAYEQY
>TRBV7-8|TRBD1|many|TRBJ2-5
ASSFGTGQETQY
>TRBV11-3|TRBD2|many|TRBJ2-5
ASSWGWTSGSSETQY
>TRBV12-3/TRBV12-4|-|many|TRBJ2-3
ASSLFPTHDTQY
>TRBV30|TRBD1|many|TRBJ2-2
AWSLRGRTGELF
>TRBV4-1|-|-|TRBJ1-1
ASSQEFYTEAF
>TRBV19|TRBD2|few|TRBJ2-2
ASSPGLAVTNTGELF
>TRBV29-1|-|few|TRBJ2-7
SAGDYEQY
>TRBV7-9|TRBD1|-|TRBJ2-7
ASSGSGTGDPYEQY
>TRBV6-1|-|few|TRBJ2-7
ASIRSGTSYEQY
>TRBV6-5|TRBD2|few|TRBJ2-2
ASSYILASGVNTGELF
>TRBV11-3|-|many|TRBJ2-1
ASRPEGSFLDNEQF
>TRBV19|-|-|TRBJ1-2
ASSETVNYGYT
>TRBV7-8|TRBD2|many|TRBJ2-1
ASSLGLAGVDEQF